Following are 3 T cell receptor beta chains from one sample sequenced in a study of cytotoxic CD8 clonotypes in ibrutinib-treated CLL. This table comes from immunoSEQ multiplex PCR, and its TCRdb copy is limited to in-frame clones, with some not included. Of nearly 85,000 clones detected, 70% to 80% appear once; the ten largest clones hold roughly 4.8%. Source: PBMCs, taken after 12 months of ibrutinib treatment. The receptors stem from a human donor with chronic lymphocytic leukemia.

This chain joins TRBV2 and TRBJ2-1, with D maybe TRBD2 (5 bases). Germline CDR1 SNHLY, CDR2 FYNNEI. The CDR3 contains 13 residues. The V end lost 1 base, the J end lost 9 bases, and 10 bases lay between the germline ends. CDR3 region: CASSEGLEAEQFF. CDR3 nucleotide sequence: TGTGCCAGCAGTGAAGGCCTGGAGGCTGAGCAGTTCTTC.

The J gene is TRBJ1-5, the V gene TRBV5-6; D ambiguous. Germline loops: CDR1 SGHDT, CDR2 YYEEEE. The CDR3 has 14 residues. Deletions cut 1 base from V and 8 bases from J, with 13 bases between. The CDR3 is CASSLNPFGEPQHF. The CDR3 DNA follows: TGTGCCAGCAGCTTGAATCCATTCGGGGAGCCCCAGCATTTT.

The CDR3 loop reads CASSFRMVETQYF. The CDR3 region has the DNA TGCGCCAGCAGCTTTAGGATGGTAGAGACCCAGTACTTC. The rearrangement links TRBV5-1 to TRBJ2-5; D gene unclear. Germline assignment: CDR1 SGHRS and CDR2 YFSETQ. V lost 2 bases, J lost 4 bases, and 9 bases lay in between. This CDR3 contains 13 residues.